This T cell receptor (beta chain) was profiled in a study of post-analysis software for immune sequencing data. The overall study: Some patients lacked subtype; others had relapsing-remitting, secondary progressive or progressive-relapsing disease.

Study observations and caveats: Roughly 5 TRBV segments, including TRBV5-6, TRBV5-1 and TRBV20-1, were more frequent in patients than controls. Significantly lower normalized Chao1 diversity was seen in multiple sclerosis patients than in controls. Analysis by F measure revealed that same-batch samples clustered strongly together.

With V trimmed by 6 bases and J by 2 bases, 5 bases remained unmatched. Germline V gene data show CDR1 as MDHEN and CDR2 as SYDVKM. The CDR3 is 15 residues long. cDNA libraries of TCR beta carried unique molecular identifiers. T cells numbering roughly 1 to 10 million yielded cDNA molecules that totaled roughly 500,000. A single record per CDR3 protein comes from TCRdb applying MiXCR to the PCR reads. The sample has around 190,000 distinct CDR3 sequences, approximately 29% seen once. Concerning this clonotype itself: Antigen specificity is unknown.

The sequence was collected from a girl younger than 18 with multiple sclerosis. The specimen was blood. The rearrangement uses TRBV28 and TRBJ2-1, with 9 bases that match TRBD2. The CDR3 loop is CASRESSGAYNEQFF. CDR3 bases: TGTGCCAGCAGGGAGTCTAGCGGGGCCTACAATGAGCAGTTCTTC.